A single sample gave rise to the 9 T cell receptor beta chains below, sequenced in a study of CD8 T cells in Susac syndrome. With random hexamers, 0.5 to 1 ug RNA was reverse transcribed. Each CDR3 protein is one row after TCRdb ran MiXCR on the immunoSEQ multiplex PCR reads. The sample lists fewer than 150,000 distinct CDR3 sequences, around 90% occurring once. Sequencing was performed on CD8+ T cells from PBMCs. The receptors here all came from a human donor with multiple sclerosis.

The chain joins TRBV30 to TRBJ1-1; D is unclear. This CDR3 has 12 residues. The V end was cut by 2 bases, the J end by 5 bases, with 9 bases between. Germline assignment: CDR1 GTSNPN and CDR2 SVGIG (reference sequence). The CDR3 DNA sequence: TGTGCCTGGAGTCGTGGGGAGACTGAAGCTTTCTTT. Protein product: CAWSRGETEAFF.

V is TRBV19 and J is TRBJ2-2; D unresolved. The CDR3 is 13 residues long. V shed 3 bases and J shed 7 bases, with 9 bases lying between them. Looked up from germline, CDR1 is LNHDA and CDR2 is SQIVND (reference sequence). CDR3 coding DNA: TGTGCCAGTAGTATCGGGCGGCTCGGGGAGCTGTTTTTT. Encoded protein: CASSIGRLGELFF. The whole variable domain, filled in from reference TRBV19 and TRBJ2-2, reads DGGITQSPKYLFRKEGQNVTLSCEQNLNHDAMYWYRQDPGQGLRLIYYSQIVNDFQKGDIAEGYSVSREKKESFPLTVTSAQKNPTAFYLCASSIGRLGELFFGEGSRLTVL.

The chain uses TRBV4-1 and TRBJ1-2, with no clear D. Trimming stripped 5 bases from V and 7 bases from J, with 11 bases between. In germline, CDR1 is MGHRA, CDR2 YSYEKL. CDR3 length equals 12 residues. CDR3 residues: CASSSRGLGYTF. The CDR3 region has the DNA TGCGCCAGCAGCTCCCGTGGGCTTGGCTACACCTTC.

This chain links TRBV13 with TRBJ2-7, with 11 bases that match TRBD2. Per germline, CDR1 PRHDT and CDR2 FYEKMQ (reference sequence). This CDR3 is built from 16 residues. V lost 0 bases and J lost 0; bases outside the gene matches: 1. The CDR3 loop is CASSLGGLADSYEQYF. CDR3 coding DNA: TGTGCCAGCAGCTTAGGGGGACTAGCGGACTCCTACGAGCAGTACTTC.

This chain links TRBV18 with TRBJ2-5; perhaps TRBD1 as D (5 bases). The V end was cut by 5 bases, the J end by 3 bases, with 19 bases between. CDR1 is KGHSH, CDR2 LQKENI, per germline. The CDR3 length is 16 residues. The DNA of the CDR3 is TGTGCCAGCTCATTCAGGGTAACGCGTCTGGAAGAGACCCAGTACTTC. As protein: CASSFRVTRLEETQYF.

V usage is TRBV20-1 and J usage is TRBJ2-6; 7 bases line up with TRBD1. CDR3 length: 14 amino acids. Germline V gene sequence: CDR1 DFQATT, CDR2 SNEGSKA (reference sequence). V gave up 6 bases and J gave up 2 bases; unmatched junction bases: 4. The CDR3 is CSAGTVTGANVLTF. Written as DNA, the CDR3 is TGCAGTGCCGGGACAGTTACTGGGGCCAACGTCCTGACTTTC.

The chain carries TRBV27 and TRBJ2-7; no definite D call. The CDR3 covers 14 residues. With 6 bases removed from V and 2 bases from J, the gap between germline ends came to 14 bases. From germline, CDR1 is MNHEY and CDR2 SMNVEV (reference sequence). This CDR3 reads CASSLLDMPYEQYF. CDR3 nucleotide sequence: TGTGCCAGCAGCTTGCTTGACATGCCCTACGAGCAGTACTTC.

This chain joins TRBV4-1 and TRBJ2-7; TRBD2 aligns across 8 bases. After removal of 1 base from V and 0 bases from J, the junction contained 5 bases not matched to a gene. The CDR3 totals 16 residues. Germline CDR1 MGHRA, CDR2 YSYEKL. The CDR3 is CASSQVSTSGSYEQYF. The CDR3 nucleotides read TGCGCCAGCAGCCAAGTATCTACTAGCGGCTCCTACGAGCAGTACTTC.

The V call is TRBV15, the J call TRBJ2-1; no reliable D call. CDR3 length: 12 amino acids. From germline, CDR1 is LNHNV and CDR2 YYDKDF (reference sequence). The V and J ends lost 3 bases and 11 bases respectively, with 11 bases between them. The CDR3 protein is CATSSAPPKQFF. Here the CDR3 DNA reads TGTGCCACCAGCAGCGCCCCCCCGAAGCAGTTCTTC.